A selection of T cell receptor beta chains follows, all from one sample in a study of control samples from healthy donors and cancer patients. Generated by immunoSEQ multiplex PCR, the TCRdb table keeps only in-frame clones and is missing some. The table lists some 98,000 clones, 70% to 85% of them singletons. Specimen: PBMCs. These receptors were obtained from a man in his sixties or seventies with lung cancer. Both conserved end residues are part of each CDR3. A D gene is named only where the DNA matches it firmly. Where a row states a size, it is once, few, many or the class of an expanded clone; other rows omit it.

TRBJ2-1 NA TRBV6-6 NA TGTGCCAGCAGTCCCGGGCCTGCGAGCTCCTACAATGAGCAGTTCTTC CASSPGPASSYNEQFF
TRBJ2-1 once TRBV5-1 TRBD2 TGCGCCAGCAGCTTGGAACCTAGCGGGGGGTCGAATGAGCAGTTCTTC CASSLEPSGGSNEQFF
TRBJ1-5 NA TRBV2 NA TGTGCCAGCAGTGAAGAAGGGGTTCAGCCCCAGCATTTT CASSEEGVQPQHF
TRBJ1-2 few TRBV25-1 TRBD1 TGTGCCAGCCAGCAGGGGGACTATGGCTACACCTTC CASQQGDYGYTF
TRBJ1-2 NA TRBV6-5 TRBD1 TGTGCCAGCAGTTACTCCCCAGGGGGCTTATATGGCTACACCTTC CASSYSPGGLYGYTF
TRBJ2-7 NA TRBV10-1 NA TGCGCCAGCAGTGGAGGGACTCTTCGTAGCGAGCAGTACTTC CASSGGTLRSEQYF
TRBJ1-1 NA TRBV5-4 NA TGTGCCAGCAGCGACGATCCCTGGGACAAGAACACTGAAGCTTTCTTT CASSDDPWDKNTEAFF
TRBJ2-7 NA TRBV7-8 TRBD1 TGTGCCAGCAGCTCACCACCCTGGACAGGGGACTCCGAGCAGTACTTC CASSSPPWTGDSEQYF
TRBJ2-2 NA TRBV19 NA TGTGCCAGTATGACCCGGAACACCGGGGAGCTGTTTTTT CASMTRNTGELFF
TRBJ2-2 once TRBV4-3 TRBD2 TGCGCCAGCAGCCAAGTCGCTAGCGGGGGCGCGAACACCGGGGAGCTGTTTTTT CASSQVASGGANTGELFF
TRBJ2-3 NA TRBV10-3 TRBD2 TGTGCCATCAGTGCCTTCGGGACTAGCGGGGGGGCCACAGATACGCAGTATTTT CAISAFGTSGGATDTQYF
TRBJ1-4 NA TRBV12-5 TRBD1 TGTGCTAGTGGTTTGGGACAGGGGGTGGGTGAAAAACTGTTTTTT CASGLGQGVGEKLFF
TRBJ2-2 NA TRBV5-4 TRBD2 TGTGCCAGCAGCTTGGCTGGGACTACGTTCACCGGGGAGCTGTTTTTT CASSLAGTTFTGELFF
TRBJ2-1 NA TRBV6-5 TRBD2 TGTGCCATCCGCGGGGGGCGCGATGAGCAGTTCTTC CAIRGGRDEQFF
TRBJ1-1 NA TRBV20-1 NA TGCAGTGCTAAGACAGGCACTGAAGCTTTCTTT CSAKTGTEAFF
TRBJ2-7 NA TRBV19 NA TGTGCCAGTAGTATCGAAGGGGACTCGCACTCCTACGAGCAGTACTTC CASSIEGDSHSYEQYF
TRBJ2-3 NA TRBV11-2 TRBD2 TGTGCCAGCAGACAAAGGACTAGCGGGGGGGCTGCAGATACGCAGTATTTT CASRQRTSGGAADTQYF
TRBJ1-6 NA TRBV18 NA TGTGCCAGCTCAGTTAACAGGGATTCACCCCTCCACTTT CASSVNRDSPLHF
TRBJ1-1 NA TRBV6-1 NA TGTGCCAGCAGTGAAAATAATGGGGGGTCGGGATTGAACACTGAAGCTTTCTTT CASSENNGGSGLNTEAFF
TRBJ1-1 NA TRBV6-1 NA TGTGCCAGCAGTGAAGAGGTAGGGGCTACCAACACTGAAGCTTTCTTT CASSEEVGATNTEAFF
TRBJ1-4 NA TRBV15 NA TGTGCCACCAGCAGAGAAGGGCCCTATCTTAAACTGTTTTTT CATSREGPYLKLFF
TRBJ1-1 NA TRBV9 NA TGTGCCAGCAGCGTAGTCTCAGGGGCGACAACTGAAGCTTTCTTT CASSVVSGATTEAFF
TRBJ2-1 NA TRBV21-1 NA TGTGCCAGCAGCAAAGATAAGCACAGGGGTAGGTTAAATGAGCAGTTCTTC CASSKDKHRGRLNEQFF
TRBJ2-7 NA TRBV29-1 TRBD1 TGCAGCGTTGAGGGACAGGGGGGGTACGAGCAGTACTTC CSVEGQGGYEQYF
TRBJ1-5 NA TRBV7-8 TRBD1 TGTGCCAGCAGCCCAGGGGGCTCGGCTCAGCCCCAGCATTTT CASSPGGSAQPQHF
TRBJ1-2 NA TRBV6-5 NA TGTGCCACCGGAGGTCTCTATGGCTACACCTTC CATGGLYGYTF
TRBJ1-2 NA TRBV9 TRBD1 TGTGCCAGCAGCCTGTCACAGACAGGGATCGACTATGGCTACACCTTC CASSLSQTGIDYGYTF
TRBJ2-1 few TRBV30 TRBD1 TGTGCCTGGAGCGACAGGGTCGAGCAGTTCTTC CAWSDRVEQFF
TRBJ1-3 once TRBV9 NA TGTGCCAGCAGCGTAGAGGGTACTGGAAACACCATATATTTT CASSVEGTGNTIYF